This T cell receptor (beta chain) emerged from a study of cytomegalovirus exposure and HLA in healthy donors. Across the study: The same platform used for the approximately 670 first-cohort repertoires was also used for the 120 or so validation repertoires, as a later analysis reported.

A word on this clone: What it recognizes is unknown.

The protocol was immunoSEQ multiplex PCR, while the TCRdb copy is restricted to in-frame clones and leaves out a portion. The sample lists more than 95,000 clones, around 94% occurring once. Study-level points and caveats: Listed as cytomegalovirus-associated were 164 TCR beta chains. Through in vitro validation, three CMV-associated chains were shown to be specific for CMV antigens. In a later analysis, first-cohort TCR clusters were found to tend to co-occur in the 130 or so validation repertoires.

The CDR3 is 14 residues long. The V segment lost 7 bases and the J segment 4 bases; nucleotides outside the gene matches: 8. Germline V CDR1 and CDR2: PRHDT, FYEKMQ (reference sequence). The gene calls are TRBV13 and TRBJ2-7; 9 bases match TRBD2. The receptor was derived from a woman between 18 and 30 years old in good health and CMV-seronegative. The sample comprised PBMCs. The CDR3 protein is CASTAGGGGYEQYF. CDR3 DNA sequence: TGTGCCAGCACAGCGGGAGGTGGAGGTTACGAGCAGTACTTC.